This is a list of T cell receptor beta chains from one sample in a study of chemoradiotherapy in HPV16-positive cancers. Repertoires were generated with immunoSEQ multiplex PCR, while TCRdb's copy carries only in-frame clones and drops some. The repertoire consists of 5,000 to 7,000 clones, with around 73% occurring once and the leading ten covering approximately 10%. The specimen was taken from a patient who underwent chemoradiotherapy. These receptors all stem from a human donor with HPV-associated anogenital cancer. Both conserved end residues are part of each CDR3. D genes are given only for firm matches. Size is omitted from some rows. Given values are once, few, many or a class for expanded clones.

v_call,d_call,j_call,clone_size,cdr3_nt,cdr3_aa
TRBV7-9,.,TRBJ1-1,few,TGTGCCAGCTTAAGGGACCCAGTGAACACTGAAGCTTTCTTT,CASLRDPVNTEAFF
TRBV20-1,.,TRBJ2-1,once,TGCAGTGCTAGAAGGCGAGGGGCCCGGTTCTTC,CSARRRGARFF
TRBV15,TRBD1,TRBJ1-1,.,TGTGCCACCAGCAGAGAAGGACAGGGACTGAATGAAGCTTTCTTT,CATSREGQGLNEAFF
TRBV7-9,TRBD2,TRBJ2-2,once,TGTGCCAGCTTCGGACTAGCGGGGGTCACCGGGGAGCTGTTTTTT,CASFGLAGVTGELFF
TRBV28,.,TRBJ2-3,.,TGTGCCAGCAGCCAGCGGCCAACTCGGGCAGATACGCAGTATTTT,CASSQRPTRADTQYF
TRBV27,.,TRBJ2-3,.,TGTGCCAGCAGTGTGGGTACCGATACGCAGTATTTT,CASSVGTDTQYF
TRBV4-3,.,TRBJ2-7,.,TGCGCCAGCAGCCAAGATACAACAGCATACGAGCAGTACTTC,CASSQDTTAYEQYF
TRBV4-3,.,TRBJ2-1,.,TGCGCCAGCAGCCAAGACGGGGGGCGCTACAATGAGCAGTTCTTC,CASSQDGGRYNEQFF
TRBV28,TRBD2,TRBJ2-5,few,TGTGCCAGCAGTCAGTCTAGCGGGGGTTGGTCCCAGTACTTC,CASSQSSGGWSQYF
TRBV19,.,TRBJ2-7,.,TGTGCCAGTAGTATCAGAGGGACTCCGTCCACCTACGAGCAGTACTTC,CASSIRGTPSTYEQYF
TRBV7-3,.,TRBJ1-1,once,TGTGCCAGCAGTCATAACAAGGGAACTGAAGCTTTCTTT,CASSHNKGTEAFF
TRBV7-8,TRBD1,TRBJ1-5,few,TGTGCCAGCAGCTACCGACAGGGACTTTATAGCAATCAGCCCCAGCATTTT,CASSYRQGLYSNQPQHF
TRBV7-2,.,TRBJ1-2,.,TGTGCCAGCAGCCTATCGCTGTCAGGGATGGGTGGCTACACCTTC,CASSLSLSGMGGYTF
TRBV28,TRBD2,TRBJ2-5,.,TGTGCCAGCAGTTTATGGGCTAGCGGGGGAATAAGAGAGACCCAGTACTTC,CASSLWASGGIRETQYF
TRBV7-9,.,TRBJ2-4,.,TGTGCCAGCAGCTTAGCAGGGATTCAAGCCAAAAACATTCAGTACTTC,CASSLAGIQAKNIQYF
TRBV7-9,TRBD2,TRBJ2-5,.,TGTGCCAGCAGCTTAAGCGGGGGGGCCGATGAGACCCAGTACTTC,CASSLSGGADETQYF
TRBV7-8,TRBD2,TRBJ2-7,.,TGTGCCAGCAGCCAAATTAGCGGGGGGCTTGCCTACGAGCAGTACTTC,CASSQISGGLAYEQYF
TRBV7-2,TRBD1,TRBJ1-2,.,TGTGCCAGCAGCTCGGGACAGGCCTATGGCTACACCTTC,CASSSGQAYGYTF